Below are 23 T cell receptor beta chains sequenced from a single sample in a study of read filtering for tumor transcriptome and immune sequencing (TCRdb year 2020). The sequencing machine was an Illumina HiSeq 4000. Starting from 350 to 500 ng RNA, TCR libraries were constructed with the Immunoverse kit using molecular barcoded adaptors that cover the alpha/delta and beta/gamma chains. TCRdb trimmed the raw reads at Q25, called clones with MiXCR and kept productive beta chains. Merged by CDR3 protein, the rows form single entries marked with the most common genes and DNA. Recorded for this sample are more than 100,000 distinct CDR3 sequences; approximately 13% of them occurred a single time. The ten largest clones capture 8.4% of the sample. The sequenced sample consisted of a population of CD138-negative cells sorted from bone marrow. What the cell subset or site label conveys for this sample: bone marrow mononuclear cells depleted of CD138+ plasma/myeloma cells by negative magnetic selection. These receptors were collected from a donor at least 40 years old with multiple myeloma.

In the case of this clonotype: It may be a read error: a sequence one base away is much more abundant. The chain joins TRBV12-3 or TRBV12-4 to TRBJ1-5; a possible D gene is TRBD1 (6 bases). This CDR3 comprises 15 residues. V was clipped by 0 bases and J by 8 bases, with 14 bases between them. The CDR3 DNA is TGTGCCAGCAGTTTAGCGCTAGGGGGGTACGAGCCCCAGCATTTT. Translation gives CASSLALGGYEPQHF.

This clonotype was found many times. The germline gene is not matched at one end of the junction; a read error may be the cause. J is TRBJ1-1 and V is TRBV5-1; D remains unclear. The CDR3 covers 13 residues. Germline CDR1 and CDR2: SGHRS and YFSETQ. The chain's CDR3 is CASSSTANTEAFF. The CDR3 DNA reads TGTGCCAGCAGCTCAACAGCGAACACTGAAGCTTTCTTT.

Notes on this clonotype: A clone one base away is much larger, so this may be a read error. This chain joins TRBV28 and TRBJ2-2; TRBD2 is a possible D gene (6 bases). The CDR3 spans 13 residues. Per the germline V gene, CDR1 is MDHEN and CDR2 is SYDVKM. CDR3 DNA: TGTGCCAGCCTATTCACGAGCACCGGGGGGCTGTTTTTT. Its translation: CASLFTSTGGLFF.

This clonotype was recorded a few times. The rearrangement links TRBV4-2 to TRBJ1-4, with 7 bases fitting TRBD1. This CDR3 comprises 16 residues. Germline trimming cut 0 bases from V and 8 bases from J; bases unmatched to any gene: 9. Looked up from germline, CDR1 is LGHNA and CDR2 is YNFKEQ. The CDR3, as DNA: TGTGCCAGCAGCCAAGATGAAACAGGGGTAATGGAAAAACTGTTTTTT. Residues: CASSQDETGVMEKLFF.

This clonotype was seen at least ten times. This rearrangement joins TRBV25-1 to TRBJ2-7; TRBD1 aligns across 8 bases. With 4 bases clipped from V and 5 bases from J, the junction kept 13 bases outside the gene matches. Germline V CDR1 and CDR2: MGHDK, SYGVNS. This CDR3 has 16 amino acids. CDR3 protein: CASSAPGQAVFHEQYF. DNA for the CDR3: TGTGCCAGCAGTGCTCCGGGACAGGCCGTCTTTCACGAGCAGTACTTC.

Ten or more counts support this clonotype. The chain links TRBV5-1 to TRBJ2-7; D uncertain. The V and J ends lost 4 bases and 3 bases respectively, with 11 bases between them. Looked up from germline, CDR1 is SGHRS and CDR2 is YFSETQ. This CDR3 contains 13 residues. As DNA, the CDR3 is TGCGCCAGCAGCCTAGGACGGAGCTACGAGCAGTACTTC. It specifies CASSLGRSYEQYF. The full variable domain, completed using reference TRBV5-1 and TRBJ2-7, is KAGVTQTPRYLIKTRGQQVTLSCSPISGHRSVSWYQQTPGQGLQFLFEYFSETQRNKGNFPGRFSGRQFSNSRSEMNVSTLELGDSALYLCASSLGRSYEQYFGPGTRLTVT.

This clonotype was recorded many times. This rearrangement joins TRBV5-1 to TRBJ1-1, with D unclear. Trimming shortened V by 4 bases and J by 1 base, and 8 bases separated the two germline ends. The CDR3 sequence is 13 residues long. From germline, CDR1 is SGHRS and CDR2 YFSETQ. CDR3: CASSPTRNTEAFF. The CDR3 bases are TGCGCCAGCAGCCCTACAAGGAACACTGAAGCTTTCTTT.

This clonotype was seen repeatedly, ten times or more. V is TRBV5-1 and J is TRBJ2-3; D possibly matches TRBD1 or TRBD2 (5 bases each). Trimming stripped 2 bases from V and 7 bases from J, with 11 bases between. Looked up from germline, CDR1 is SGHRS and CDR2 is YFSETQ. The CDR3 length is 13 residues. For the CDR3, the DNA is TGCGCCAGCAGCTTTGGGGGTCTAAATACGCAGTATTTT. Encoded protein: CASSFGGLNTQYF. Variable domain in full (rest from reference TRBV5-1 and TRBJ2-3): KAGVTQTPRYLIKTRGQQVTLSCSPISGHRSVSWYQQTPGQGLQFLFEYFSETQRNKGNFPGRFSGRQFSNSRSEMNVSTLELGDSALYLCASSFGGLNTQYFGPGTRLTVL.

This clonotype has only a few counts. V is TRBV6-2 or TRBV6-3 and J is TRBJ2-2; perhaps D is TRBD1 or TRBD2 (6 bases each). Germline V lookup: CDR1 MNHEY, CDR2 SVGEGT. V lost 5 bases and J lost 6, with 13 bases in between. The CDR3 is 14 residues long. CDR3 sequence (DNA): TGTGCCAGCAGTATAGGGGGGAAGGCCGGGGAGCTGTTTTTT. Translating gives CASSIGGKAGELFF.

The table lists this clonotype with many counts. J is TRBJ2-1 and V is TRBV29-1; D is unresolved. V gave up 4 bases and J gave up 8 bases, with 6 bases separating them. Germline assignment: CDR1 SQVTM and CDR2 ANQGSEA. The CDR3 spans 10 residues. The CDR3 loop reads CSVAIDEQFF. The CDR3 coding sequence is TGCAGCGTTGCAATAGATGAGCAGTTCTTC.

This clonotype was counted at least ten times. V is TRBV11-2 and J is TRBJ1-2; D not resolved. The V end was cut by 5 bases, the J end by 2 bases, with 12 bases between. The CDR3 covers 14 residues. The germline V gene has CDR1 SGHAT and CDR2 FQNNGV. The CDR3, as DNA: TGTGCCAGCAGCGCCCGGACCGTAAACTATGGCTACACCTTC. Translated, it gives CASSARTVNYGYTF. Based on the CDR3 plus reference TRBV11-2 and TRBJ1-2, the full variable domain is EAGVAQSPRYKIIEKRQSVAFWCNPISGHATLYWYQQILGQGPKLLIQFQNNGVVDDSQLPKDRFSAERLKGVDSTLKIQPAKLEDSAVYLCASSARTVNYGYTFGSGTRLTVV.

About this clonotype itself: This may arise from a read error, as a much more abundant clone is one base away. The CDR3 DNA reads TGTGCCAACAGTGAATGGGACAGGGGAGTTTTC. This sequence encodes CANSEWDRGVF. The rearrangement joins TRBV6-1 to TRBJ2-4; 10 nucleotides align to TRBD1. Germline lookup yields CDR1 MNHNS and CDR2 SASEGT. The CDR3 length is 11 residues.

This clonotype was detected ten times or more. This chain joins TRBV5-1 and TRBJ2-1, with 9 bases fitting TRBD1. V shed 2 bases, J shed 8 bases, and the junction held 5 bases outside the gene matches. The CDR3 is made up of 14 amino acids. Germline loops: CDR1 SGHRS, CDR2 YFSETQ. In nucleotides, the CDR3 is TGCGCCAGCAGCTTCCAAACAGGGGGCTATGAGCAGTTCTTC. The encoded protein is CASSFQTGGYEQFF.

This clonotype has at least ten counts. V gene TRBV5-4 combines with J gene TRBJ1-2; 10 bases fit TRBD1. CDR1 SGHNT and CDR2 YYREEE come from the germline V gene (reference sequence). The CDR3 covers 15 residues. The ends lost 4 bases at V and 4 bases at J; junction bases unmatched: 7. This chain's CDR3 is CASSRDRGTSYGYTF. CDR3 coding DNA: TGTGCCAGCAGCCGGGACAGGGGAACGAGCTATGGCTACACCTTC.

This clonotype was seen at least ten times. The genes are TRBV20-1 and TRBJ2-5, with 12 bases identical to TRBD2. The CDR3 has 13 residues. Germline V lookup: CDR1 DFQATT, CDR2 SNEGSKA (reference sequence). J was trimmed by 6 bases and V by 6 bases; bases with no gene match: 5. The chain's CDR3 is CSARTSGEKTQYF. CDR3 DNA sequence: TGCAGTGCCAGGACTAGCGGGGAGAAGACCCAGTACTTC.

This clonotype was picked up many times. CDR3 residues: CASSGSHEQFF. CDR3 DNA: TGTGCCAGCAGTGGTTCCCATGAGCAGTTCTTC. This chain joins TRBV4-2 and TRBJ2-1, with unresolved D. Germline V gene sequence: CDR1 LGHNA, CDR2 YNFKEQ. The CDR3 length is 11 residues. Trimming pared 6 bases from V and 8 bases from J, leaving 8 bases between.

This sequence joins TRBV30 and TRBJ2-3; tentative D call: TRBD2 (5 bases). This CDR3 comprises 12 residues. V was cut by 1 base and J by 4 bases, with 6 bases left in between. Germline V gene lookup returns CDR1 GTSNPN and CDR2 SVGIG (reference sequence). CDR3 in DNA: TGTGCCTGGAGTGAGGACTCAGATACGCAGTATTTT. Protein sequence: CAWSEDSDTQYF.

This chain links TRBV15 with TRBJ2-3; possibly TRBD1 for D (5 bases). This CDR3 has 15 residues. Germline V gene lookup returns CDR1 LNHNV and CDR2 YYDKDF (reference sequence). Trimming took off 1 base at V and 4 bases at J, with 12 bases between the two ends. The CDR3 loop is CATSRGSGWSDTQYF. CDR3 coding DNA: TGTGCCACCAGCAGAGGGTCAGGGTGGTCAGATACGCAGTATTTT. Together with reference TRBV15 and TRBJ2-3, the CDR3 gives the full variable domain: DAMVIQNPRYQVTQFGKPVTLSCSQTLNHNVMYWYQQKSSQAPKLLFHYYDKDFNNEADTPDNFQSRRPNTSFCFLDIRSPGLGDTAMYLCATSRGSGWSDTQYFGPGTRLTVL.

This clonotype has a count of ten or more. The chain has TRBV13 and TRBJ1-1; D is perhaps TRBD1 (6 bases). The CDR3 length is 13 residues. Germline assignment: CDR1 PRHDT and CDR2 FYEKMQ (reference sequence). Trimming removed 6 bases at V and 4 bases at J, with 12 bases between. For the CDR3, the DNA is TGTGCCAGCAGGTACAGGGATGGCACTGAAGCTTTCTTT. Protein sequence: CASRYRDGTEAFF. Using reference TRBV13 and TRBJ1-1 for the parts outside the CDR3, the full variable domain is AAGVIQSPRHLIKEKRETATLKCYPIPRHDTVYWYQQGPGQDPQFLISFYEKMQSDKGSIPDRFSAQQFSDYHSELNMSSLELGDSALYFCASRYRDGTEAFFGQGTRLTVV.

At least ten counts were recorded for this clonotype. The V and J genes are TRBV20-1 and TRBJ2-7; the D gene is possibly TRBD2 (6 bases). Trimming left V 5 bases short and J 5 bases short, with 19 bases between. Germline lookup yields CDR1 DFQATT and CDR2 SNEGSKA (reference sequence). This CDR3 contains 14 residues. CDR3 nucleotide sequence: TGCAGTGCTTCCCGGGAAGCGGGCCTGCACGAGCAGTACTTC. Amino acid sequence: CSASREAGLHEQYF.

Worth noting for this clonotype: This could be a read error, since a much larger clone is one nucleotide away. Without the conserved terminal phenylalanine or tryptophan, this CDR3 likely stems from a read error. The rearrangement links TRBV11-2 to TRBJ2-7, with 9 nucleotides matching TRBD2. Germline CDR1 is SGHAT and CDR2 is FQNNGV. The CDR3 is 14 amino acids. V shed 1 base and J 7 bases; nucleotides not matched to a gene: 5. DNA of the CDR3: TGTGCCAGCAGCTTAGGGACTAGCGTCAGAGAGCAGTACCTC. It encodes CASSLGTSVREQYL.

This clonotype was detected ten times or more. The V and J genes are TRBV19 and TRBJ2-2; 10 bases are shared with TRBD1. The CDR3 runs 17 residues. Germline lookup yields CDR1 LNHDA and CDR2 SQIVND (reference sequence). V trimming: 3 bases; J trimming: 3 bases; junction bases outside the gene matches: 7. The CDR3 loop reads CASSIPPDRGYTGELFF. Written as DNA, the CDR3 is TGTGCCAGTAGTATCCCTCCGGACAGGGGGTACACCGGGGAGCTGTTTTTT. Complete variable domain (other parts from reference TRBV19 and TRBJ2-2): DGGITQSPKYLFRKEGQNVTLSCEQNLNHDAMYWYRQDPGQGLRLIYYSQIVNDFQKGDIAEGYSVSREKKESFPLTVTSAQKNPTAFYLCASSIPPDRGYTGELFFGEGSRLTVL.

The chain joins TRBV4-1 to TRBJ1-3; possibly TRBD1 for D (5 bases). Germline CDR1 and CDR2: MGHRA and YSYEKL. Trimming cost V 1 base and J 12 bases, with 19 bases left between them. The CDR3 has 15 amino acids. DNA of the CDR3: TGCGCCAGCAGCCAAGGGGAGGGCAGGTCGGACATCATATATTTT. Protein sequence: CASSQGEGRSDIIYF.